These 5 T cell receptor beta chains were sequenced from one sample in a study of blood T cell repertoires in COVID-19. Produced via immunoSEQ multiplex PCR; TCRdb's table is partial and in-frame only. Of about 110,000 clones in the sample, approximately 88% were seen once. The sample comprised peripheral blood. All receptors derive from a woman aged 65 to 85 with acute or convalescent COVID-19.

The genes are TRBV18 and TRBJ1-1; D is unresolved. CDR1 is KGHSH, CDR2 LQKENI, per germline. The V and J ends lost 3 bases and 7 bases respectively, with 12 bases between them. CDR3 size: 13 residues. The CDR3 here is CASSPAGMVEAFF. The CDR3 coding sequence is TGTGCCAGCTCACCCGCGGGTATGGTTGAAGCTTTCTTT.

The genes are TRBV5-1 and TRBJ1-1; D unclear. The CDR3 has 14 residues. The germline CDR1 and CDR2 sequences are SGHRS and YFSETQ. Trimming removed 7 bases from V and 3 bases from J, with 16 bases in between. CDR3 amino acids: CASSRWWEDTEAFF. Here the CDR3 DNA reads TGCGCCAGCTCCCGGTGGTGGGAGGACACTGAAGCTTTCTTT. Drawing the rest from reference TRBV5-1 and TRBJ1-1, the complete variable domain is KAGVTQTPRYLIKTRGQQVTLSCSPISGHRSVSWYQQTPGQGLQFLFEYFSETQRNKGNFPGRFSGRQFSNSRSEMNVSTLELGDSALYLCASSRWWEDTEAFFGQGTRLTVV.

This chain joins TRBV10-3 and TRBJ2-5, with 7 bases aligning to TRBD2. Trimming removed 1 base from V and 0 bases from J; junction bases left unmatched: 8. This CDR3 has 17 residues. Germline V gene sequence: CDR1 ENHRY, CDR2 SYGVKD. This chain's CDR3 is CAISEWASGGNQETQYF. The CDR3 DNA is TGTGCCATCAGTGAGTGGGCTAGCGGTGGCAACCAAGAGACCCAGTACTTC.

For this clone: The identical CDR3 is also encoded by other nucleotide sequences in the sample. The CDR3: CASQEGDTQYF. The CDR3 DNA follows: TGTGCCAGCCAGGAGGGGGATACGCAGTATTTT. The rearrangement links TRBV28 to TRBJ2-3; D is perhaps TRBD2 (6 bases). The V end lost 8 bases, the J end lost 6 bases, and 9 bases lay between the germline ends. Germline V gives CDR1 MDHEN, CDR2 SYDVKM. The CDR3 loop spans 11 amino acids.

V is TRBV19 and J is TRBJ1-2; 7 bases match TRBD1. The germline V gene encodes CDR1 LNHDA and CDR2 SQIVND (reference sequence). The CDR3 has 15 amino acids. J lost 6 bases, V lost 5 bases, and 12 bases had no gene match. In nucleotides, the CDR3 is TGTGCCAGTAGTGATAGAAGGCAGGGGGAGAATGGCTACACCTTC. Its translation: CASSDRRQGENGYTF.